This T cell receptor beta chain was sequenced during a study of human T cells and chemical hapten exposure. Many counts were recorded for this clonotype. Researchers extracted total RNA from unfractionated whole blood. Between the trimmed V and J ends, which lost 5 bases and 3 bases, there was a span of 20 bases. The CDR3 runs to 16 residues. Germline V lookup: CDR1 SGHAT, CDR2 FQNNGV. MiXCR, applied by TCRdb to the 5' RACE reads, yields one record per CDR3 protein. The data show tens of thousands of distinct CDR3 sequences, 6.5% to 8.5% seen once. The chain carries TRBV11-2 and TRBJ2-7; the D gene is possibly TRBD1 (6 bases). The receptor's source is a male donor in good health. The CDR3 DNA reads TGTGCCAGCAGCCCGAGGTTCAGGACAGTTGACTACGAGCAGTACTTC. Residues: CASSPRFRTVDYEQYF.